This is a list of T cell receptor beta chains from one sample in a study of T cell responses to AZD1222 COVID-19 vaccine. Using immunoSEQ multiplex PCR, the repertoire was profiled, and TCRdb retains in-frame clones only, with some absent. The sample records about 56,000 clones, 80% to 90% being singletons. The sequenced sample was peripheral blood, obtained on day 0 of AZD1222 vaccination. All receptors derive from an adult in good health. Each CDR3 is given with its conserved first and last residue. Each record gives: CDR3 protein, CDR3 DNA, V gene, clone size, D gene, J gene. D genes are given only for firm matches. Not all rows give a size; the values are once, few, many and, for expanded clones, a class.

CASSIKFGGELFF TGTGCCAGTAGTATCAAGTTCGGCGGGGAGCTGTTTTTT TRBV19 . . TRBJ2-2
CASSQGTAGAPYEQYF TGTGCCAGCAGCCAAGGGACAGCGGGGGCTCCCTACGAGCAGTACTTC TRBV3-1/TRBV3-2 . TRBD2 TRBJ2-7
CASSIEGGAYEQYF TGTGCCAGTAGTATCGAGGGAGGGGCCTACGAGCAGTACTTC TRBV19 . TRBD2 TRBJ2-7
CASSLKGGVPGGQFF TGTGCCAGCAGTTTAAAAGGTGGGGTGCCGGGGGGGCAGTTCTTC TRBV28 . TRBD2 TRBJ2-1
CASSLASRGRGGYTF TGTGCCAGCAGCTTAGCCTCCAGGGGGCGTGGAGGCTACACCTTC TRBV7-6 . TRBD1 TRBJ1-2
CASSLGQVDVNEQFF TGTGCCAGCAGTCTAGGACAGGTTGACGTCAATGAGCAGTTCTTC TRBV6-5 . TRBD1 TRBJ2-1
CASSLGQGDTIYF TGTGCCAGCAGCTTAGGACAGGGTGACACCATATATTTT TRBV7-9 . TRBD1 TRBJ1-3
CASSPYYRDDYSNQPQHF TGTGCCAGCAGTCCGTACTACAGGGACGACTATAGCAATCAGCCCCAGCATTTT TRBV6-6 . . TRBJ1-5
CASSSRTSGGGTDTQYF TGTGCCAGCAGCTCGCGGACTAGCGGGGGAGGGACAGATACGCAGTATTTT TRBV11-3 once TRBD2 TRBJ2-3
CASRPGLESPLHF TGTGCCAGCAGGCCCGGGTTGGAGTCACCCCTCCACTTT TRBV5-5 . . TRBJ1-6